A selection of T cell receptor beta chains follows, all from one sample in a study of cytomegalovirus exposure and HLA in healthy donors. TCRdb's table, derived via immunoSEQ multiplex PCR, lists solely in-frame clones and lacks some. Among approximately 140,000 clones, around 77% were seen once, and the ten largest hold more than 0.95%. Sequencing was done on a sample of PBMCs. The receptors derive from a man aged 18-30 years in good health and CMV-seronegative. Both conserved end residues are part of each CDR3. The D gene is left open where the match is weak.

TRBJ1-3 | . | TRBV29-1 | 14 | CSVTVRGTGNTIYF | TGCAGCGTTACCGTCCGCGGGACGGGAAACACCATATATTTT
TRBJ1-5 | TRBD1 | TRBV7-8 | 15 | CASSLGRTGVQPQHF | TGTGCCAGCAGCTTAGGGAGGACAGGGGTGCAGCCCCAGCATTTT
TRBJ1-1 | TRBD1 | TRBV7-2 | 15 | CASSSPGQGRTEAFF | TGTGCCAGCAGCTCTCCGGGACAGGGACGCACTGAAGCTTTCTTT
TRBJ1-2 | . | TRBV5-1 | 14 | CASSLVIGDYGYTF | TGCGCCAGCAGCTTGGTTATAGGAGATTATGGCTACACCTTC
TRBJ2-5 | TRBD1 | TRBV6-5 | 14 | CASSTRTGPGTQYF | TGTGCCAGCAGTACCCGGACAGGTCCGGGGACCCAGTACTTC
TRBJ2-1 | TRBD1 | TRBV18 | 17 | CASSPPKGTGGENEQFF | TGTGCCAGCTCACCACCGAAGGGGACAGGGGGTGAAAATGAGCAGTTCTTC
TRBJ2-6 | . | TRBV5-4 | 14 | CASSAYSGANVLTF | TGTGCCAGCAGCGCCTACTCTGGGGCCAACGTCCTGACTTTC
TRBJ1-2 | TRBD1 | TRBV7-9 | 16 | CASSFDRGKANYGYTF | TGTGCCAGCAGCTTCGACAGGGGGAAGGCTAACTATGGCTACACCTTC
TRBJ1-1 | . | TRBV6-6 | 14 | CASSHEIMNTEAFF | TGTGCCAGCAGCCACGAGATCATGAACACTGAAGCTTTCTTT
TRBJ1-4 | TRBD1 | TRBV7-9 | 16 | CASSLTQQGVNEKLFF | TGTGCCAGCAGCCTAACCCAACAGGGGGTTAATGAAAAACTGTTTTTT
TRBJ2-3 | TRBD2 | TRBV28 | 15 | CASSTGGDGTDTQYF | TGTGCCAGCAGTACCGGGGGGGACGGCACAGATACGCAGTATTTT
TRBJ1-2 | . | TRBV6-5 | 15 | CASRAPDSPPDGYTF | TGTGCCAGCAGGGCTCCGGACTCTCCGCCCGATGGCTACACCTTC
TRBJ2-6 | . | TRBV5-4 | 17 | CASSLDRGGAGANVLTF | TGTGCCAGCAGCTTGGACAGGGGGGGAGCTGGGGCCAACGTCCTGACTTTC
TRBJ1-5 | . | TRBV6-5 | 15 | CASSYTPGPHQPQHF | TGTGCCAGCAGTTACACGCCAGGTCCCCATCAGCCCCAGCATTTT
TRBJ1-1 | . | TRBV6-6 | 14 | CASSYGQPNTEAFF | TGTGCCAGCAGTTACGGCCAACCTAACACTGAAGCTTTCTTT
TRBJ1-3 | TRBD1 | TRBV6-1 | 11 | CASHRGSTIYF | TGTGCCAGCCACAGGGGAAGCACCATATATTTT
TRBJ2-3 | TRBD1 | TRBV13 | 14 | CASSARTGGAGQYF | TGTGCCAGCAGCGCGAGGACAGGGGGCGCTGGGCAGTATTTT